Listed below are T cell receptor beta chains from one sample, sequenced in a study of beta chain features in type 1 diabetes. The table came from immunoSEQ multiplex PCR; TCRdb's copy has only in-frame clones and leaves some out. The sample lists hundreds of thousands of clones, roughly 16% seen once, with approximately 0.087% in the top ten. Specimen: naive CD4+ T cells from blood. The receptor set was obtained from a man younger than 35 in good health. Both conserved end residues are part of each CDR3. A D gene is named only where the DNA matches it firmly. Only part of the rows carry a size: once, few, many, or a class if the clone is expanded.

v_call	j_call	clone_size	d_call	cdr3_nt	cdr3_aa
TRBV7-2	TRBJ1-1	NA	TRBD1	TGTGCCAGCAGCCTAAGGGGACAGGGGGTGGGCACTGAAGCTTTCTTT	CASSLRGQGVGTEAFF
TRBV29-1	TRBJ1-3	NA	NA	TGCAGCGTTGAGTCCAATACTGGAAACACCATATATTTT	CSVESNTGNTIYF
TRBV9	TRBJ2-1	NA	NA	TGTGCCAGCAGCGTAGCCCCGGGGCTCCGAAACAATGAGCAGTTCTTC	CASSVAPGLRNNEQFF
TRBV6-5	TRBJ2-3	few	NA	TGTGCCAGCAGTTACTCGATTCTCCGGGGCACAGATACGCAGTATTTT	CASSYSILRGTDTQYF
TRBV19	TRBJ2-7	few	TRBD1	TGTGCCAGTAGTATGCAGGGGGTGAGCTCCTACGAGCAGTACTTC	CASSMQGVSSYEQYF
TRBV28	TRBJ1-2	once	TRBD1	TGTGCCAGCACTCCCCCCGGGCAGGGGGTTGGCTACACCTTC	CASTPPGQGVGYTF
TRBV7-9	TRBJ2-7	NA	TRBD1	TGTGCCAGCAGCTTACGGGACAGGGTGGACGAGCAGTACTTC	CASSLRDRVDEQYF
TRBV6-5	TRBJ2-3	NA	NA	TGTGCCAGCAGTGGGGACTCCAACCCCACAGATACGCAGTATTTT	CASSGDSNPTDTQYF
TRBV14	TRBJ2-5	NA	NA	TGTGCCAGCAGCCAGGCACGGGAGACCCAGTACTTC	CASSQARETQYF
TRBV12-5	TRBJ2-1	NA	TRBD1	TGTGCTAGTGGTTCAGACAGGGGGCCTGAGCAGTTCTTC	CASGSDRGPEQFF
TRBV28	TRBJ2-1	few	NA	TGTGCCAGCAGTCCATCCAAGTGGGGGAGTAGCAACAATGAGCAGTTCTTC	CASSPSKWGSSNNEQFF
TRBV5-1	TRBJ2-7	few	NA	TGCGCCAGCAGCTCCACCTACGAGCAGTACTTC	CASSSTYEQYF
TRBV6-6	TRBJ2-7	NA	NA	TGTGCCAGCAGTTCCCGGGCCACAACTCCCTACGAGCAGTACTTC	CASSSRATTPYEQYF
TRBV30	TRBJ2-7	few	NA	TGTGCCTGGAGTGAGGGCCTAACGGGGCAGTACTTC	CAWSEGLTGQYF
TRBV7-9	TRBJ2-7	few	TRBD1	TGTGCCAGCAGACTAGTGGGGACAGGAACCTACGAGCAGTACTTC	CASRLVGTGTYEQYF
TRBV10-3	TRBJ1-1	NA	TRBD1	TGTGCCATCAGTAGGGACAGGGCCCAGAACACTGAAGCTTTCTTT	CAISRDRAQNTEAFF
TRBV10-3	TRBJ1-1	few	NA	TGTGCCATCAGTAGTATGAGACACACTGAAGCTTTCTTT	CAISSMRHTEAFF
TRBV5-1	TRBJ2-5	NA	NA	TGCGCCAGCAGCTACTTCGACCAAGCCCTCCAAGAGACCCAGTACTTC	CASSYFDQALQETQYF
TRBV7-7	TRBJ1-4	NA	NA	TGTGCCAGCAGCCGAGTTGTTCAGGCAACTAATGAAAAACTGTTTTTT	CASSRVVQATNEKLFF
TRBV5-4	TRBJ2-7	few	NA	TGTGCCAGCAGATCGGGCTGGGGCGAGCAGTACTTC	CASRSGWGEQYF
TRBV4-1	TRBJ1-4	few	TRBD1	TGCGCCAGCAGCCAGGCCGGGACAGGGAATGAAAAACTGTTTTTT	CASSQAGTGNEKLFF
TRBV5-1	TRBJ1-2	NA	TRBD1	TGCGCCAGCAGCTTGGCGGGTGGGACAGGAAACTATGGCTACACCTTC	CASSLAGGTGNYGYTF
TRBV11-2	TRBJ2-3	NA	NA	TGTGCCAGCAGCTTCGGGGCAGGAGATACGCAGTATTTT	CASSFGAGDTQYF
TRBV7-9	TRBJ2-6	NA	NA	TGTGCCAGCAGCGGCCAGTTTGGACGGTCAATCGCTGGGGCCAACGTCCTGACTTTC	CASSGQFGRSIAGANVLTF
TRBV4-2	TRBJ2-7	NA	TRBD2	TGTGCCAGCAGCCAAAACGCGGGAGGGCCCTCCCACGAGCAGTACTTC	CASSQNAGGPSHEQYF
TRBV27	TRBJ2-7	few	TRBD1	TGTGCCAGCCGCGGGACAGGTATCCACGAGCAGTACTTC	CASRGTGIHEQYF
TRBV9	TRBJ2-1	few	TRBD2	TGTGCCAGCAGCGTAGTGGCGGGAGTCGTGGGGAATGAGCAGTTCTTC	CASSVVAGVVGNEQFF
TRBV7-9	TRBJ2-3	many	NA	TGTGCCAGCAACCGAGGCACAGATACGCAGTATTTT	CASNRGTDTQYF
TRBV5-1	TRBJ2-5	few	TRBD1	TGCGCCAGCAGCTTCCGGACAGGACAAGAGACCCAGTACTTC	CASSFRTGQETQYF
TRBV18	TRBJ2-1	few	NA	TGTGCCAGCTTAGACGGCCGAAGGAATGAGCAGTTCTTC	CASLDGRRNEQFF
TRBV7-2	TRBJ1-5	NA	NA	TGTGCCAGCACCAGAACAGGGATGGGCAATCAGCCCCAGCATTTT	CASTRTGMGNQPQHF
TRBV4-2	TRBJ2-7	NA	NA	TGTGCCAGCAGCCACGGCGGGGGCCGAGTCTACGAGCAGTACTTC	CASSHGGGRVYEQYF
TRBV10-3	TRBJ1-1	few	TRBD1	TGTGCCATCAGCGGGACAGGGGGAGACACTGAAGCTTTCTTT	CAISGTGGDTEAFF
TRBV11-3	TRBJ2-1	few	NA	TGTGCCAGCAGCTTAAACTCGGACAATGAGCAGTTCTTC	CASSLNSDNEQFF
TRBV21-1	TRBJ2-7	NA	NA	TGTGCCAGCAGCAAAGGGTTACGTTATGGCAGGGGGCGCTCCTACGAGCAGTACTTC	CASSKGLRYGRGRSYEQYF
TRBV7-9	TRBJ2-2	NA	NA	TGTGCCAGCAGCTCAGGACAGACCGACACCGGGGAGCTGTTTTTT	CASSSGQTDTGELFF
TRBV9	TRBJ1-1	NA	NA	TGTGCCAGCAGCCCCGGCCTGAACACTGAAGCTTTCTTT	CASSPGLNTEAFF
TRBV7-2	TRBJ1-4	NA	TRBD1	TGTGCCAGCAGCGTCCACAGGGGGCTGGTTGAAAAACTGTTTTTT	CASSVHRGLVEKLFF
TRBV5-1	TRBJ1-1	few	NA	TGCGCCAGCAGCTTGGCCGTAGGGACATCTGGTGAAGCTTTCTTT	CASSLAVGTSGEAFF
TRBV5-6	TRBJ1-1	few	NA	TGTGCCAGCAGCTCATCGCAGGGGCGCCGAGCCTGGAACACTGAAGCTTTCTTT	CASSSSQGRRAWNTEAFF
TRBV28	TRBJ2-7	NA	TRBD2	TGTGCCAGCAGTTCACCTGGTAGCGGGACCACCTACGAGCAGTACTTC	CASSSPGSGTTYEQYF
TRBV20-1	TRBJ1-2	few	NA	TGCAGTGCCCGCACACCCTATGGCTACACCTTC	CSARTPYGYTF
TRBV12-5	TRBJ2-1	few	TRBD1	TGTGCTAGTGGTTTGGTACTGAGCAGGGGGCAGGGAGATGAGCAGTTCTTC	CASGLVLSRGQGDEQFF
TRBV18	TRBJ1-1	NA	NA	TGTGCCAGCTCACCACTTACCGGCGCCGGGAACACTGAAGCTTTCTTT	CASSPLTGAGNTEAFF
TRBV10-3	TRBJ2-7	NA	NA	TGTGCCATCAGTGCCGCACAGGGCTACGAGCAGTACTTC	CAISAAQGYEQYF
TRBV4-1	TRBJ2-3	NA	TRBD1	TGCGCCAGCAGCCAAGGAGGACAGGGGACGAGCACAGATACGCAGTATTTT	CASSQGGQGTSTDTQYF
TRBV25-1	TRBJ2-7	once	NA	TGTGCCAGCAGCCGAACGGGCTACGAGCAGTACTTC	CASSRTGYEQYF
TRBV27	TRBJ2-2	NA	NA	TGTGCCAGCAGTTTTAGGGGATACACCGGGGAGCTGTTTTTT	CASSFRGYTGELFF
TRBV23-1	TRBJ2-2	few	TRBD2	TGCGCCAGCAGTCACCCCCGGGACACGGGACTAGCGGGAGCCGAGGCCGGGGAGCTGTTTTTT	CASSHPRDTGLAGAEAGELFF
TRBV4-2	TRBJ2-7	NA	TRBD2	TGTGCCAGCAGCCAAGATCTGGTTGGCGGGGGGGCACTGTGGTCCTACGAGCAGTACTTC	CASSQDLVGGGALWSYEQYF
TRBV9	TRBJ2-4	NA	TRBD1	TGTGCCAGCAGCGTAGGACAGGGCCCGAGGAACATTCAGTACTTC	CASSVGQGPRNIQYF
TRBV4-3	TRBJ1-3	NA	NA	TGCGCCAGCAGCCAAGATTGGCAGGGAAACACCATATATTTT	CASSQDWQGNTIYF
TRBV28	TRBJ2-2	NA	NA	TGTGCCAGCAGAGGTGGGACGATCGGGGAGCTGTTTTTT	CASRGGTIGELFF